This T cell receptor beta chain comes out of a study of tumor-infiltrating lymphocytes in primary liver carcinoma. On this clonotype: Its matching antigen is unknown. Germline and junction disagree at one end, which may indicate a read error.

Unsorted bulk tissue, about 18-32 mg of it, served as the source for co-extraction of RNA and DNA. TCR beta cDNA was prepared out of approximately 470 ng total RNA by means of a constant-region primer. The TCR beta library was amplified through three nested multiplex PCR rounds in a modified ARM-PCR procedure. TCRdb redid the calling of the multiplex PCR reads with MiXCR, one entry per CDR3 protein. The sample lists 100,000 to 150,000 distinct CDR3 sequences; 55% to 75% were seen once. Whole-study results and caveats: Tumor-blood pairs (like tumor-adjacent pairs) overlapped less than tumor region pairs did.

This clonotype was sampled from a woman aged 55-69 years with primary liver carcinoma and hepatitis B virus infection. Material for sequencing was liver tumor tissue from sampling region 3. As to subset: tumor region T3, left-lateral pole.

DNA for the CDR3: TGTGCCAGCAGTGAGGCACACTTCGCTGAGCAGTACTTC. This sequence encodes CASSEAHFAEQYF. The chain combines TRBV10-1 with TRBJ2-7; D unresolved. Germline CDR1 WNHNN, CDR2 SYGVQD (reference sequence). CDR3 length: 13 amino acids.